This T cell receptor (beta chain) was retrieved from a study of blood T cell repertoires in COVID-19. For the study at large: Acute and convalescent COVID-19 specimens originated in the United States, Italy and Spain. T cells, B-cell-depleted T cells, or PBMCs provided the cDNA or gDNA that served as material.

Authors' methods: Estimation of nucleated cell counts was performed using reference gene primer amplification. This table comes from immunoSEQ multiplex PCR, and its TCRdb copy is limited to in-frame clones, with some not included. Clone size and V and J calls were adopted from that table, with D and trimming inferred from the DNA. Of about 72,000 clones listed, about 81% are singletons. Germline values: CDR1 LNHNV, CDR2 YYDKDF (reference sequence). CDR3 size: 15 residues. V lost 4 bases to trimming and J lost 3 bases; unmatched junction nucleotides: 4. The chain uses TRBV15 and TRBJ1-1; 11 bases align to TRBD1. This TCR was recovered from a human donor in a cohort sampled during active COVID-19. The sequencing input was peripheral blood. This CDR3 is CATSTWDRGDTEAFF. The CDR3 DNA follows: TGTGCCACCAGCACATGGGACAGGGGGGACACTGAAGCTTTCTTT.